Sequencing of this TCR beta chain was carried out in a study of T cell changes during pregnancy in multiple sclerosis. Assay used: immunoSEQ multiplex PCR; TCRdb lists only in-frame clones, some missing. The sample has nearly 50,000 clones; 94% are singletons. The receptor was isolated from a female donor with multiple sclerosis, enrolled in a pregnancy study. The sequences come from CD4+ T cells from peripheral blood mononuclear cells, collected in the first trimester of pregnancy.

The CDR3 loop is CASSPATGTGNTIYF. Here the CDR3 DNA reads TGTGCCAGCAGCCCAGCTACAGGGACTGGAAACACCATATATTTT. The chain joins TRBV9 to TRBJ1-3, with TRBD1 as a possible D gene (6 bases). V was shortened by 4 bases and J by 2 bases, with 13 bases between the two germline ends. This CDR3 comprises 15 residues. From germline, CDR1 is SGDLS and CDR2 YYNGEE.